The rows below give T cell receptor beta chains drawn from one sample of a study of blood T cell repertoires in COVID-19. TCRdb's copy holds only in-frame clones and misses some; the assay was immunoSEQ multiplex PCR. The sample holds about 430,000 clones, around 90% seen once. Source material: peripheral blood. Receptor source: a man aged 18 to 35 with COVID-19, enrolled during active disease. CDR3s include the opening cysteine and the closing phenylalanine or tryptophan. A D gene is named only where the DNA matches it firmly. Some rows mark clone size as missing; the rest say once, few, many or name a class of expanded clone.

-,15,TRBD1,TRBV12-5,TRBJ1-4,CASGLPGTGNEKLFF,TGTGCTAGTGGTTTACCCGGGACAGGGAATGAAAAACTGTTTTTT
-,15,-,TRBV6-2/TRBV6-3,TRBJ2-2,CASSYLAGNTGELFF,TGTGCCAGCAGTTACTTAGCCGGGAACACCGGGGAGCTGTTTTTT
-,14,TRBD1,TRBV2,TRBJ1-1,CASSDSYRGSEAFF,TGTGCCAGCAGCGACTCCTACAGGGGGTCTGAAGCTTTCTTT
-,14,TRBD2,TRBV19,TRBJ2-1,CASRGGVSYNEQFF,TGTGCCAGTAGGGGAGGGGTTTCCTACAATGAGCAGTTCTTC
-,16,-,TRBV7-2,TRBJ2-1,CASSLGGTRLNNEQFF,TGTGCCAGCAGCTTAGGAGGGACAAGATTAAACAATGAGCAGTTCTTC
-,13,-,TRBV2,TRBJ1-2,CASSGTVWSGYTF,TGTGCCAGCAGTGGGACAGTTTGGTCTGGCTACACCTTC
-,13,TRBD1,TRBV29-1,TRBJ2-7,CSVVGTGADEQYF,TGCAGCGTTGTAGGGACAGGGGCCGACGAGCAGTACTTC
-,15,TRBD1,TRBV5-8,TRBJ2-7,CASSLGGTGYYEQYF,TGTGCCAGCAGCTTGGGCGGGACAGGCTACTACGAGCAGTACTTC
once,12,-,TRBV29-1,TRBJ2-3,CSSEQGTDTQYF,TGCAGCTCAGAGCAGGGTACAGATACGCAGTATTTT
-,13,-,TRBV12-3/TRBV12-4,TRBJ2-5,CASSSQAKETQYF,TGTGCCAGCAGTTCTCAGGCGAAAGAGACCCAGTACTTC
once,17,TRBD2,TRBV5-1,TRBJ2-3,CARSPRGERGAPDTQYF,TGCGCCCGCAGCCCACGGGGGGAGCGGGGGGCGCCAGATACGCAGTATTTT
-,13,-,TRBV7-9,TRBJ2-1,CASSLPPESEQFF,TGTGCCAGCAGCTTACCCCCCGAGAGTGAGCAGTTCTTC
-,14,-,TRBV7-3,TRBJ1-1,CASSFGGSGTEAFF,TGTGCCAGCAGCTTTGGGGGCTCGGGCACTGAAGCTTTCTTT
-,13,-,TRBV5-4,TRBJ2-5,CASRDTGQETQYF,TGTGCCAGCAGGGACACGGGTCAAGAGACCCAGTACTTC
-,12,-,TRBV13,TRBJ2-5,CASSTAAETQYF,TGTGCCAGCAGCACCGCGGCCGAGACCCAGTACTTC
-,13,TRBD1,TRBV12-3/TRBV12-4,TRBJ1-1,CASVYRGNTEAFF,TGTGCCAGCGTCTACAGGGGGAACACTGAAGCTTTCTTT
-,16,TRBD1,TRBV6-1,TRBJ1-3,CASSELGQGDGNTIYF,TGTGCCAGCAGTGAACTCGGGCAGGGGGATGGAAACACCATATATTTT
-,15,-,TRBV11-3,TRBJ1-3,CASSSSDRPGNTIYF,TGTGCCAGCAGCTCGAGTGACAGGCCTGGAAACACCATATATTTT
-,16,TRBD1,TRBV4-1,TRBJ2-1,CASSQERGQGNNEQFF,TGCGCCAGCAGCCAAGAAAGGGGACAGGGGAACAATGAGCAGTTCTTC
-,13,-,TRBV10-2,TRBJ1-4,CASSARAAEKLFF,TGCGCCAGCAGTGCCCGCGCGGCCGAAAAACTGTTTTTT
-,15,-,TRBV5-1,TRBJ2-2,CASSLAYGNTGELFF,TGCGCCAGCAGCTTGGCCTATGGGAACACCGGGGAGCTGTTTTTT
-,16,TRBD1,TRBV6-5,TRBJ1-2,CASSYSELTGGHGYTF,TGTGCCAGCAGTTACTCGGAACTCACAGGGGGCCATGGCTACACCTTC
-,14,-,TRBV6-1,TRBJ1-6,CASSEATAGSPLHF,TGTGCCAGCAGTGAAGCGACAGCTGGTTCACCCCTCCACTTT
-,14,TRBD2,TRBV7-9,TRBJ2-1,CAGDASGEYNEQFF,TGTGCAGGTGATGCTAGCGGGGAATACAATGAGCAGTTCTTC
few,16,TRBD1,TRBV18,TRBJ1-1,CASSPINTGVGTEAFF,TGTGCCAGCTCACCGATAAACACAGGGGTGGGCACTGAAGCTTTCTTT
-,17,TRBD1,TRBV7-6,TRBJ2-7,CASSLEATGAGIYEQYF,TGTGCCAGCAGCTTAGAAGCGACAGGGGCCGGAATCTACGAGCAGTACTTC
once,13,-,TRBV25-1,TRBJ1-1,CASSQGWNTEAFF,TGTGCCAGCAGTCAGGGTTGGAACACTGAAGCTTTCTTT
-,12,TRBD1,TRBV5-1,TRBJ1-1,CASSLQGAEAFF,TGCGCCAGCAGCCTTCAGGGGGCGGAAGCTTTCTTT
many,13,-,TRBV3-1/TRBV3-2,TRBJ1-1,CASSQLENTEAFF,TGTGCCAGCAGCCAACTAGAGAACACTGAAGCTTTCTTT
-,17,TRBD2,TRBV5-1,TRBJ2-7,CASSLATGLAGAYEQYF,TGCGCCAGCAGCTTGGCCACCGGACTAGCGGGAGCTTACGAGCAGTACTTC
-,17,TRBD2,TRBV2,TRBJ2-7,CASRAGTSGRSSYEQYF,TGTGCCAGCAGAGCCGGGACTAGCGGTCGTAGCTCCTACGAGCAGTACTTC
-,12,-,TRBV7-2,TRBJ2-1,CASSLLLVKQFF,TGTGCCAGCAGCTTATTACTAGTAAAGCAGTTCTTC
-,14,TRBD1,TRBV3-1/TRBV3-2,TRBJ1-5,CASSQESGGRPQHF,TGTGCCAGCAGCCAAGAATCAGGGGGCCGCCCCCAGCATTTT
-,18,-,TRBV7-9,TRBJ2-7,CASSPEGAARPFSYEQYF,TGTGCCAGCAGCCCCGAAGGGGCAGCCCGTCCGTTCAGCTACGAGCAGTACTTC
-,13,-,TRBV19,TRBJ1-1,CASRPTGHEEAFF,TGTGCCAGTAGACCCACAGGACACGAAGAAGCTTTCTTT
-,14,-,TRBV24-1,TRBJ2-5,CATSDVLYPGTQYF,TGTGCCACCAGTGATGTCCTGTATCCAGGGACCCAGTACTTC
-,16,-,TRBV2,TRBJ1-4,CASSQRRAGTNEKLFF,TGTGCCAGCAGTCAAAGGCGGGCTGGAACTAATGAAAAACTGTTTTTT
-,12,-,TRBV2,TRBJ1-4,CASKREAEKLFF,TGTGCCAGCAAACGGGAGGCCGAAAAACTGTTTTTT
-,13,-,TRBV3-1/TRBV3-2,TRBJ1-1,CASRPTGLTEAFF,TGTGCCAGCAGACCAACAGGGCTCACTGAAGCTTTCTTT
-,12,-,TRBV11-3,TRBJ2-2,CASSPRTGELFF,TGTGCCAGCAGCCCACGGACAGGGGAGCTGTTTTTT
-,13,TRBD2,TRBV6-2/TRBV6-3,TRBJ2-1,CASSGTSGGAEFF,TGTGCCAGCAGTGGGACTAGCGGGGGGGCGGAGTTCTTC
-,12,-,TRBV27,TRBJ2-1,CAAETSRGEQFF,TGTGCCGCCGAGACTTCGCGGGGTGAGCAGTTCTTC
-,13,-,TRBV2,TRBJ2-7,CASSDLQDYEQYF,TGTGCCAGCAGTGATCTACAGGACTACGAGCAGTACTTC
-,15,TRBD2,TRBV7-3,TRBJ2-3,CASSDGTSGADTQYF,TGTGCCAGCAGCGACGGGACTAGCGGTGCAGATACGCAGTATTTT
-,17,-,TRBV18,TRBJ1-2,CASSPPSGGRFGYGYTF,TGTGCCAGCTCACCACCTAGCGGGGGTAGGTTCGGCTATGGCTACACCTTC
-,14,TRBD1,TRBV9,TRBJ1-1,CASSAQGRSTEAFF,TGTGCCAGCAGCGCACAGGGGCGAAGCACTGAAGCTTTCTTT
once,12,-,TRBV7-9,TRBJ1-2,CASSDQGYGYTF,TGTGCCAGCAGCGACCAGGGGTATGGCTACACCTTC
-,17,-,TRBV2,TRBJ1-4,CASSEQGRDATNEKLFF,TGTGCCAGCAGTGAACAAGGGAGAGATGCAACTAATGAAAAACTGTTTTTT
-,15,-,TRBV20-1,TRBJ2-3,CSASSRPGSTDTQYF,TGCAGTGCTAGTTCCCGGCCGGGTAGCACAGATACGCAGTATTTT
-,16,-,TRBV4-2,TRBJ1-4,CASSQDGTPGNEKLFF,TGTGCCAGCAGCCAAGACGGGACACCGGGGAATGAAAAACTGTTTTTT
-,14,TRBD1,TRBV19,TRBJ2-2,CASSIRDRASGLFF,TGTGCCAGTAGTATACGGGACAGGGCCAGTGGGCTGTTTTTT
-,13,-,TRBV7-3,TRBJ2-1,CASSLSAGDEQFF,TGTGCCAGCAGCTTGTCGGCCGGGGATGAGCAGTTCTTC
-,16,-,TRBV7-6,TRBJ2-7,CASSSPGEPGVHEQYF,TGTGCCAGCAGCTCCCCGGGAGAGCCCGGGGTCCACGAGCAGTACTTC
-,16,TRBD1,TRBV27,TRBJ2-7,CASSGESTGNPYEQYF,TGTGCCAGCAGTGGCGAATCGACAGGGAATCCCTACGAGCAGTACTTC
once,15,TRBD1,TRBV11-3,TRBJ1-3,CASSPTGGRGNTIYF,TGTGCCAGCAGCCCCACAGGGGGGCGTGGAAACACCATATATTTT